One and the same sample provided the 5 T cell receptor beta chains below, sequenced in a study of T cell responses to AZD1222 COVID-19 vaccine. Clones were read by immunoSEQ multiplex PCR, and TCRdb kept only the in-frame ones, dropping some. The sample includes about 180,000 clones, approximately 90% of them seen just once. Sequenced material: peripheral blood, taken 28 days after the second dose of the MenACWY control vaccine. Source of these receptors: an adult who received the MenACWY meningococcal vaccine as a control.

The gene calls are TRBV5-1 and TRBJ1-2; D ambiguous. The ends were cut back, 1 base at V and 4 bases at J, with 11 bases in the middle. CDR1 SGHRS and CDR2 YFSETQ come from the germline V gene. The CDR3 is 14 amino acids. The CDR3 DNA is TGCGCCAGCAGCTTGAGCGTGGGGAGCTATGGCTACACCTTC. Translation gives CASSLSVGSYGYTF.

A few counts support this clone. V gene TRBV11-3 combines with J gene TRBJ2-2; no definite D call. The length of the CDR3 is 13 residues. The V gene's germline CDR1 is SGHNT and CDR2 YENEEA. The ends were cut back, 1 base at V and 3 bases at J, with 3 bases in the middle. The CDR3 DNA reads TGTGCCAGCAGCTTAGTTTACACCGGGGAGCTGTTTTTT. It encodes CASSLVYTGELFF.

The chain is built from TRBV3-1 (or the pseudogene TRBV3-2) and TRBJ2-3, with D tentatively TRBD2 (5 bases). The CDR3 contains 12 residues. Germline CDR1 and CDR2: LGHDT and YNNKEL (reference sequence). Trimming removed 3 bases at V and 6 bases at J, with 7 bases between. This chain's CDR3 is CASSHTGDTQYF. The CDR3 bases are TGTGCCAGCAGCCATACGGGGGATACGCAGTATTTT.

This rearrangement joins TRBV28 to TRBJ2-3; D gene unclear. The germline gives CDR1 MDHEN, CDR2 SYDVKM. With 4 bases removed from V and 2 bases from J, the gap between germline ends came to 7 bases. The length of the CDR3 is 13 residues. CDR3 amino acids: CASSSFPTDTQYF. CDR3 DNA: TGTGCCAGCAGTTCCTTCCCCACAGATACGCAGTATTTT.

The chain uses TRBV10-1 and TRBJ2-7, with D possibly being TRBD2 (6 bases). The V gene lost 3 bases and the J gene lost 2 bases, with 14 bases spanning the gap. The CDR3 is 15 residues long. Germline-derived CDR1 and CDR2 are WNHNN and SYGVQD (reference sequence). CDR3 loop: CASSDTGVGAYEQYF. DNA of the CDR3: TGCGCCAGCAGTGATACGGGGGTGGGAGCCTACGAGCAGTACTTC.